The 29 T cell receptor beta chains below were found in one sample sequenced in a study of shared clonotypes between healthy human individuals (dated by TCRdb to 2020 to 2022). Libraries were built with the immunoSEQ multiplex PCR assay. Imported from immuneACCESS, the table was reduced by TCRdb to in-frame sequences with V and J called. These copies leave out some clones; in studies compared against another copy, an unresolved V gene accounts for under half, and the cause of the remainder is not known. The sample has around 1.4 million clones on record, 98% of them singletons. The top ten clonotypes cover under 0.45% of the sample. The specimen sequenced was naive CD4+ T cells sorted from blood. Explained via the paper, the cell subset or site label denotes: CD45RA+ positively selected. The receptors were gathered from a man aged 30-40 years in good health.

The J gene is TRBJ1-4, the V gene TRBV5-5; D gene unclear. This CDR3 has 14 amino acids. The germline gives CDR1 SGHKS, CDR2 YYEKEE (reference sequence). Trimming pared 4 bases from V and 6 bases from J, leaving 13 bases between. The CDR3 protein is CASSLEATYEKLFF. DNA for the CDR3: TGTGCCAGCAGCCTTGAAGCCACTTATGAAAAACTGTTTTTT. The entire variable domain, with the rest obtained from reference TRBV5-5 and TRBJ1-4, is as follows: DAGVTQSPTHLIKTRGQQVTLRCSPISGHKSVSWYQQVLGQGPQFIFQYYEKEERGRGNFPDRFSARQFPNYSSELNVNALLLGDSALYLCASSLEATYEKLFFGSGTQLSVL.

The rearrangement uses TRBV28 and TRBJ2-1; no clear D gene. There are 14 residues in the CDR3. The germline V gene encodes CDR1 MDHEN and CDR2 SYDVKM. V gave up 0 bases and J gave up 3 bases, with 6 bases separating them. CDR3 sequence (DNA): TGTGCCAGCAGTTTATGGGCGAACTACAATGAGCAGTTCTTC. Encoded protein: CASSLWANYNEQFF.

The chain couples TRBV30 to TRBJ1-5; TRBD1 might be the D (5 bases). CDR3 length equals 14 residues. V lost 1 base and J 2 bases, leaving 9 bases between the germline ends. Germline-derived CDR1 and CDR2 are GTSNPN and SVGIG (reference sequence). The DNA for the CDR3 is TGTGCCTGGAGTGCGGGACTGGGCAATCAGCCCCAGCATTTT. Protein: CAWSAGLGNQPQHF.

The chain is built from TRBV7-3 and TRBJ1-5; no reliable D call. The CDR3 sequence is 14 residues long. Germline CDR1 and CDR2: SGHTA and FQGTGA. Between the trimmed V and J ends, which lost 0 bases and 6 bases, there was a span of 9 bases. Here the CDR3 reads CASSLTPGVQPQHF. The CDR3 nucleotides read TGTGCCAGCAGCTTAACCCCAGGAGTTCAGCCCCAGCATTTT.

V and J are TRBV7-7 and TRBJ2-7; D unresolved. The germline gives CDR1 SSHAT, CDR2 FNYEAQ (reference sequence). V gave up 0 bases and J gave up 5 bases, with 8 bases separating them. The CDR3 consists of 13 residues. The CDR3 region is CASSLANSHEQYF. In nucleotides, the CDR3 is TGTGCCAGCAGCTTAGCGAACTCGCACGAGCAGTACTTC.

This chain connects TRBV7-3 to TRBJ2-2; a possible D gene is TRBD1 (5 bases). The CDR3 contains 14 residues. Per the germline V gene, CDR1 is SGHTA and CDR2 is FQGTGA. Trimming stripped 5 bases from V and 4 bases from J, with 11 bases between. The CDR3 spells CASSPGPGTGELFF. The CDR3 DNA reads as TGTGCCAGCAGCCCAGGGCCCGGCACCGGGGAGCTGTTTTTT. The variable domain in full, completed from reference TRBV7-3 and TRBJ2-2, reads GAGVSQTPSNKVTEKGKYVELRCDPISGHTALYWYRQSLGQGPEFLIYFQGTGAADDSGLPNDRFFAVRPEGSVSTLKIQRTERGDSAVYLCASSPGPGTGELFFGEGSRLTVL.

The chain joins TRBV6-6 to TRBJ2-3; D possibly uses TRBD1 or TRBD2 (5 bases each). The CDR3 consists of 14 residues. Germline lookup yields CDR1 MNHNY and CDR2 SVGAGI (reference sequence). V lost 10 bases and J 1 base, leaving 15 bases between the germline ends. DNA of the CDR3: TGTGCCACACAAAGGGACCCCGGCACAGATACGCAGTATTTT. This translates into CATQRDPGTDTQYF.

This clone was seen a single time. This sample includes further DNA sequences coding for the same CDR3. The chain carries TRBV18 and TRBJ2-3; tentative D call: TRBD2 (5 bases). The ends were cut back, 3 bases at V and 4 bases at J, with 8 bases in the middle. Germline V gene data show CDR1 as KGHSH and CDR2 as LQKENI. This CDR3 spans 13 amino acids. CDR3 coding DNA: TGTGCCAGCTCACCGGGGAGCGCAGATACGCAGTATTTT. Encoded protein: CASSPGSADTQYF.

The CDR3 sequence: CSVIPELWDTQYF. CDR3 bases: TGCAGCGTCATCCCCGAGCTGTGGGATACGCAGTATTTT. The chain has TRBV29-1 and TRBJ2-3; no reliable D call. This CDR3 has 13 amino acids. CDR1 SQVTM and CDR2 ANQGSEA come from the germline V gene. Trimming left V 6 bases short and J 6 bases short, with 16 bases between.

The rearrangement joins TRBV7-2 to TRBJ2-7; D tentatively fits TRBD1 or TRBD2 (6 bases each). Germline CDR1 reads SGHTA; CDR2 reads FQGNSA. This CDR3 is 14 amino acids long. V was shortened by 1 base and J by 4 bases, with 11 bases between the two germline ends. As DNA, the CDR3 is TGTGCCAGCAGCTTAGTAAGGGGGGCATACGAGCAGTACTTC. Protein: CASSLVRGAYEQYF.

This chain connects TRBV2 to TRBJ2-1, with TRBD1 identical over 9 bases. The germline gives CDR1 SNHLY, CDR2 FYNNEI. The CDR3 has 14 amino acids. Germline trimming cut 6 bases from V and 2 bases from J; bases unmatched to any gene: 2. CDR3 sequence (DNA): TGTGCCAGCAGGCGGGACAGGGCCTACAATGAGCAGTTCTTC. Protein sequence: CASRRDRAYNEQFF. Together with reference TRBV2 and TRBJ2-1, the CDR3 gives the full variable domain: EPEVTQTPSHQVTQMGQEVILRCVPISNHLYFYWYRQILGQKVEFLVSFYNNEISEKSEIFDDQFSVERPDGSNFTLKIRSTKLEDSAMYFCASRRDRAYNEQFFGPGTRLTVL.

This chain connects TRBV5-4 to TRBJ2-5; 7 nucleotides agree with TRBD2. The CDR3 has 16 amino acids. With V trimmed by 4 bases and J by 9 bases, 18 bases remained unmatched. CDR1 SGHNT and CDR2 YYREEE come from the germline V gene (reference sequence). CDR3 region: CASSVPSGLAEGSQYF. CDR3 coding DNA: TGTGCCAGCAGCGTTCCTTCGGGGCTAGCGGAGGGGTCCCAGTACTTC.

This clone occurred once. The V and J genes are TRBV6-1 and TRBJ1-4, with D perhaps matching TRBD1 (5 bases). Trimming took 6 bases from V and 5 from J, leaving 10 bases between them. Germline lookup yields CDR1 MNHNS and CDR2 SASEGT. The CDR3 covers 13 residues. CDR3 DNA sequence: TGTGCCAGCAGCGGGGGAGGAAATGAAAAACTGTTTTTT. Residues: CASSGGGNEKLFF.

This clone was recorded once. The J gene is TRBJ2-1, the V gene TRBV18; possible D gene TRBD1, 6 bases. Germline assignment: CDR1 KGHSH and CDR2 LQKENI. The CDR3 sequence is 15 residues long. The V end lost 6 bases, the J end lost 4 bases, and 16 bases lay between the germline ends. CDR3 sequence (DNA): TGTGCCAGCTCGGACGTCGGGGACAAGTACAATGAGCAGTTCTTC. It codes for CASSDVGDKYNEQFF.

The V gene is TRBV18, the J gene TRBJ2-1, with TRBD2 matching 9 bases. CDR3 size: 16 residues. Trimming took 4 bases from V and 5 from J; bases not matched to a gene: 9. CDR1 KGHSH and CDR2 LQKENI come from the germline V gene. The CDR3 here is CASSLIAGAMDNEQFF. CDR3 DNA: TGTGCCAGCTCACTAATAGCGGGAGCAATGGACAATGAGCAGTTCTTC.

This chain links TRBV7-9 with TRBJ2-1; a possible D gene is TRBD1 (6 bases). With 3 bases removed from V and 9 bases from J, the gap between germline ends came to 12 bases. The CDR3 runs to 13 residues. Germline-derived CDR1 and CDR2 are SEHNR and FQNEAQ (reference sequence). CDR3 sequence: CASSLARGPEQFF. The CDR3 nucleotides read TGTGCCAGCAGCTTGGCCAGGGGTCCTGAGCAGTTCTTC.

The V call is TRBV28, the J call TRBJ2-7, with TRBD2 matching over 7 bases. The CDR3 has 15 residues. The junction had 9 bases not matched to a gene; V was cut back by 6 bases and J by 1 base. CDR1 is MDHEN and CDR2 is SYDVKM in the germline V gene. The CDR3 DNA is TGTGCCAGCAGAGCTCGGGAGGTTCCATCCTACGAGCAGTACTTC. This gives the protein CASRAREVPSYEQYF.

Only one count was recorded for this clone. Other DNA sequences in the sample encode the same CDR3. The CDR3 region has the DNA TGTGCCAGCAGCTTGGGCCTCCAAGAGACCCAGTACTTC. It yields the protein CASSLGLQETQYF. V and J are TRBV5-4 and TRBJ2-5; D unresolved. V lost 0 bases, J lost 1 base, and 4 bases lay in between. Germline V gene lookup returns CDR1 SGHNT and CDR2 YYREEE (reference sequence). The CDR3 is 13 amino acids.

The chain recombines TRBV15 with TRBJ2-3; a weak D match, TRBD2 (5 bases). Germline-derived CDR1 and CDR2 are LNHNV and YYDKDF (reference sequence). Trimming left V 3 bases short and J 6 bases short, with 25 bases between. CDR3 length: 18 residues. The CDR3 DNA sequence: TGTGCCACCAGCAGGGGGTTAATCACCGGACTGCTCCTCGATACGCAGTATTTT. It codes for CATSRGLITGLLLDTQYF.

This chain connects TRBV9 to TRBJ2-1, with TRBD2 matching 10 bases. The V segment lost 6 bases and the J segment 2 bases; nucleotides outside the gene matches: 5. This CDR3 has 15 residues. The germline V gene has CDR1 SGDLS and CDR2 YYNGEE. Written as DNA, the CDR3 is TGTGCCAGCACCCCGGGACTAGCGACCTACAATGAGCAGTTCTTC. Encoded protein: CASTPGLATYNEQFF.

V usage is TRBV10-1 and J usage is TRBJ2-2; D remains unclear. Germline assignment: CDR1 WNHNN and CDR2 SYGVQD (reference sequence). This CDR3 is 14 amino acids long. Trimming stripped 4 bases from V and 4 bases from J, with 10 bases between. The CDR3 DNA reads TGCGCCAGCAGTGGAGGCCCATCCACCGGGGAGCTGTTTTTT. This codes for CASSGGPSTGELFF.

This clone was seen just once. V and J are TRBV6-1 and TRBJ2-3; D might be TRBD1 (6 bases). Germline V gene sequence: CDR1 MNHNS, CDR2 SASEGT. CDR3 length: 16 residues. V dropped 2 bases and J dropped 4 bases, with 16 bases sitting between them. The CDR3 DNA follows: TGTGCCAGCAGTGAACAGGGGCCCCTAAGCGCAGATACGCAGTATTTT. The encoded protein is CASSEQGPLSADTQYF.

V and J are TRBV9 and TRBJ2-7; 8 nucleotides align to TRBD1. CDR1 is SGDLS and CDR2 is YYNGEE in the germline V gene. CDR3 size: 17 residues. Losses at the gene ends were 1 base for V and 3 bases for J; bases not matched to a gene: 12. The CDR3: CASSVTGGVGLNYEQYF. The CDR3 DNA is TGTGCCAGCAGCGTAACAGGGGGAGTAGGATTAAACTACGAGCAGTACTTC.

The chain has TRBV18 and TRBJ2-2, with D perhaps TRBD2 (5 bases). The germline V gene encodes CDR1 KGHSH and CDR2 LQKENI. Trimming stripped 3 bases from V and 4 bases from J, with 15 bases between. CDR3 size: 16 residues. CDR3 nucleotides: TGTGCCAGCTCACCTTTTACAAGGGAGCCCACCGGGGAGCTGTTTTTT. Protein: CASSPFTREPTGELFF.

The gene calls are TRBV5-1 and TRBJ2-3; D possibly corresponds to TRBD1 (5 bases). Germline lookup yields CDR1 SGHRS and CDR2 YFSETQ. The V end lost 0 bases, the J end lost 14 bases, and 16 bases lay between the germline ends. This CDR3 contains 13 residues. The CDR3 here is CASSLEDTTPGYF. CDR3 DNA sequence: TGCGCCAGCAGCTTGGAGGACACCACGCCGGGGTATTTT.

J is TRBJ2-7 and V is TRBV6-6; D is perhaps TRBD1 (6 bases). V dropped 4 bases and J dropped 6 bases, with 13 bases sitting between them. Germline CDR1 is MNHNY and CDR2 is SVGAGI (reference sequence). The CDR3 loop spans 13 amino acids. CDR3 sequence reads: CASSSGVITEQYF. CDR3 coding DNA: TGTGCCAGCAGTTCAGGGGTGATAACCGAGCAGTACTTC.

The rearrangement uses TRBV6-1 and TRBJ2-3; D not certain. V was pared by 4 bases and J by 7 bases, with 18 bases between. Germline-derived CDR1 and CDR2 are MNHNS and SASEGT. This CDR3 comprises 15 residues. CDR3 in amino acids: CASSAPGTLRNTQYF. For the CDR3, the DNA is TGTGCCAGCAGTGCCCCGGGCACGCTAAGAAATACGCAGTATTTT.

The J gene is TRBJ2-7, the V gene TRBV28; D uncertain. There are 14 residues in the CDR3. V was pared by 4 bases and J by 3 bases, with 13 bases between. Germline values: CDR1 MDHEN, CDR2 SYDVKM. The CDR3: CASSSLAQLYEQYF. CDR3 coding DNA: TGTGCCAGCAGTTCCCTGGCGCAGCTCTACGAGCAGTACTTC. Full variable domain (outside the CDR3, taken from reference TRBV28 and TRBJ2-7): DVKVTQSSRYLVKRTGEKVFLECVQDMDHENMFWYRQDPGLGLRLIYFSYDVKMKEKGDIPEGYSVSREKKERFSLILESASTNQTSMYLCASSSLAQLYEQYFGPGTRLTVT.

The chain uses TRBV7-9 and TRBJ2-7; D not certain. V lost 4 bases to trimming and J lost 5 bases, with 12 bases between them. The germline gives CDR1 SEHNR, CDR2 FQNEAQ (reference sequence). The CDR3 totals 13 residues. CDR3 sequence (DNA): TGTGCCAGCAGCTCCTATAGATTGGACGAGCAGTACTTC. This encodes CASSSYRLDEQYF.